The 7 T cell receptor beta chains below were found in one sample sequenced in a study of PD-1 blockade in mismatch repair-deficient tumors. The assay was immunoSEQ multiplex PCR, and TCRdb's table has in-frame clones only and misses some. Among 100,000 or so clones listed, over 65% were seen once. The sample consisted of peripheral blood, taken 30 to 36 weeks after starting pembrolizumab. Source of these receptors: an adult with mismatch repair-deficient cancer.

The chain combines TRBV21-1 with TRBJ1-2. TRBV21-1 is a known pseudogene. This CDR3 comprises 18 residues. In DNA, the CDR3 is TGTGCCAGCAGCAAAGAAGGTATAGGGGAGAGTAGTTCCTATGGCTACACCTTC. Its protein product is CASSKEGIGESSSYGYTF.

The table lists this clone with a few counts. The chain couples TRBV7-9 to TRBJ1-5; TRBD1 matches 10 bases. Trimming at V came to 1 base and at J to 6 bases, leaving 6 bases not matched to a gene. The CDR3 runs 16 residues. The V gene's germline CDR1 is SEHNR and CDR2 FQNEAQ (reference sequence). CDR3 amino acids: CASSLGIGQGVQPQHF. The CDR3 DNA is TGTGCCAGCAGCTTAGGTATTGGACAGGGGGTTCAGCCCCAGCATTTT.

The V gene is TRBV11-2, the J gene TRBJ2-5, with 8 bases identical to TRBD2. The CDR3 is 14 amino acids. Looked up from germline, CDR1 is SGHAT and CDR2 is FQNNGV. J gave up 4 bases and V 4 bases, and 5 bases lay outside the gene matches. CDR3 residues: CASSSLAGGETQYF. CDR3 nucleotides: TGTGCCAGCAGCTCCCTGGCGGGGGGAGAGACCCAGTACTTC.

This clone has just a few counts. V and J are TRBV18 and TRBJ2-1; TRBD2 agrees at 11 bases. After removal of 2 bases from V and 4 bases from J, the junction contained 4 bases not matched to a gene. CDR3 size: 16 residues. CDR1 and CDR2 from the germline V gene are KGHSH and LQKENI. The CDR3, as DNA: TGTGCCAGCTCACCAGCCGGGACTAGCGGTTACAATGAGCAGTTCTTC. It encodes CASSPAGTSGYNEQFF.

In this sample, this clone turned up a few times. V and J are TRBV2 and TRBJ1-2; 7 nucleotides agree with TRBD1. The CDR3 runs 14 residues. The trim removed 6 bases at V and 6 bases at J, leaving 10 bases unmatched. Germline V gene lookup returns CDR1 SNHLY and CDR2 FYNNEI. CDR3 nucleotide sequence: TGTGCCAGCAGCCTCACCCGGACAGGAGATGGCTACACCTTC. Residues: CASSLTRTGDGYTF.

Worth noting for this clone: Other DNA sequences in the same sample also yield this CDR3. The V and J genes are TRBV30 and TRBJ2-5; 7 nucleotides match TRBD2. There are 12 residues in the CDR3. Germline CDR1 and CDR2: GTSNPN and SVGIG (reference sequence). The V and J ends lost 3 bases and 5 bases, in that order; junction bases with no gene match: 3. CDR3 nucleotides: TGTGCCTGGAGCCCCGGGGGGGAGACCCAGTACTTC. It yields the protein CAWSPGGETQYF.

The V and J genes are TRBV19 and TRBJ1-4; D remains unclear. Looked up from germline, CDR1 is LNHDA and CDR2 is SQIVND (reference sequence). This CDR3 comprises 12 residues. Trimming stripped 1 base from V and 8 bases from J, with 5 bases between. DNA for the CDR3: TGTGCCAGTAGTATAGGAGTGGAAAAACTGTTTTTT. It translates to CASSIGVEKLFF. The full variable domain, completed using reference TRBV19 and TRBJ1-4, is DGGITQSPKYLFRKEGQNVTLSCEQNLNHDAMYWYRQDPGQGLRLIYYSQIVNDFQKGDIAEGYSVSREKKESFPLTVTSAQKNPTAFYLCASSIGVEKLFFGSGTQLSVL.